Listed below are T cell receptor beta chains from one sample, sequenced in a study of CD4 T cells in relation to SARS-CoV-2 and coronaviruses. Their specific antigens are unknown. Profiled with immunoSEQ multiplex PCR; TCRdb holds only in-frame clones, not every one. The repertoire includes tens of thousands of clones, over 70% of them detected once, and roughly 16% sits in the top ten. Sequences were obtained from CD4+ T cells from PBMCs, cultured in vitro. The receptors here all came from a human donor in good health. Each CDR3 is given with its conserved first and last residue. The D gene is left open where the match is weak. The size field is filled for only some rows; it gives once, few, many or a size class.

CDR3: CASSPPGGQMNTEAFF
DNA: TGTGCCAGCAGTCCGCCGGGGGGACAGATGAACACTGAAGCTTTCTTT
size: -
J: TRBJ1-1
V: TRBV28
D: TRBD1

CDR3: CASSRFELGSYEQYF
DNA: TGTGCCAGCTCCAGATTCGAACTAGGCTCCTACGAGCAGTACTTC
size: -
J: TRBJ2-7
V: TRBV18
D: -

CDR3: CASSEGRGRGYEKLFF
DNA: TGTGCCAGCAGTGAAGGGAGGGGTAGGGGGTATGAAAAACTGTTTTTT
size: -
J: TRBJ1-4
V: TRBV6-1
D: -

CDR3: CAWTEDSNQPQHF
DNA: TGTGCCTGGACGGAAGATAGCAATCAGCCCCAGCATTTT
size: -
J: TRBJ1-5
V: TRBV30
D: -

CDR3: CASAPGSDTEAFF
DNA: TGTGCCAGTGCTCCGGGCTCCGACACTGAAGCTTTCTTT
size: -
J: TRBJ1-1
V: TRBV19
D: -

CDR3: CASSPIGQGVSYEQYF
DNA: TGTGCCAGCTCCCCTATCGGACAGGGAGTATCATACGAGCAGTACTTC
size: -
J: TRBJ2-7
V: TRBV18
D: TRBD1

CDR3: CTSSHTSGVYNEQFF
DNA: TGCACCAGCAGCCATACTAGCGGAGTCTACAATGAGCAGTTCTTC
size: once
J: TRBJ2-1
V: TRBV1
D: -

CDR3: CASRRSVGELFF
DNA: TGTGCCAGCAGGAGGTCGGTCGGGGAGCTGTTTTTT
size: -
J: TRBJ2-2
V: TRBV12-3/TRBV12-4
D: -

CDR3: CASSEQLTGGSWGNEQFF
DNA: TGTGCCAGCAGTGAGCAATTGACGGGAGGGAGTTGGGGGAATGAGCAGTTCTTC
size: -
J: TRBJ2-1
V: TRBV6-1
D: TRBD2

CDR3: CASSPVGAASNSPLHF
DNA: TGTGCCAGCAGTCCCGTTGGCGCCGCATCGAATTCACCCCTCCACTTT
size: few
J: TRBJ1-6
V: TRBV27
D: -

CDR3: CATSREFGSPLHF
DNA: TGTGCCACCAGCAGAGAGTTTGGCTCACCCCTCCACTTT
size: -
J: TRBJ1-6
V: TRBV15
D: -

CDR3: CASGTGPYGYTF
DNA: TGTGCCAGCGGTACAGGTCCCTATGGCTACACCTTC
size: -
J: TRBJ1-2
V: TRBV2
D: -

CDR3: CASRSTHISGNTIYF
DNA: TGTGCCAGCAGATCCACTCATATCTCTGGAAACACCATATATTTT
size: -
J: TRBJ1-3
V: TRBV2
D: -

CDR3: CASRTETNYGYTF
DNA: TGTGCCAGCAGGACGGAAACTAACTATGGCTACACCTTC
size: few
J: TRBJ1-2
V: TRBV28
D: -

CDR3: CASSLAARTGLYEQYF
DNA: TGTGCCAGCAGCTTAGCCGCCCGGACAGGGCTCTACGAGCAGTACTTC
size: -
J: TRBJ2-7
V: TRBV7-9
D: TRBD1

CDR3: CASSLGGRTSTDTQYF
DNA: TGCGCCAGCAGCTTGGGTGGGAGGACTAGCACAGATACGCAGTATTTT
size: -
J: TRBJ2-3
V: TRBV5-1
D: -

CDR3: CASSSRRDTNNEQFF
DNA: TGTGCCAGCAGCTCCCGCAGGGACACCAACAATGAGCAGTTCTTC
size: -
J: TRBJ2-1
V: TRBV11-3
D: -

CDR3: CASSYSGRKLGSSYNEQFF
DNA: TGTGCCAGCAGTTATTCGGGTCGCAAACTGGGTAGCTCCTACAATGAGCAGTTCTTC
size: -
J: TRBJ2-1
V: TRBV28
D: -

CDR3: CASASGTSGRGTDTQYF
DNA: TGTGCTAGTGCTTCCGGGACTAGCGGGAGGGGGACAGATACGCAGTATTTT
size: -
J: TRBJ2-3
V: TRBV12-5
D: TRBD2

CDR3: CASREADRFLNEQYF
DNA: TGCGCCAGCAGGGAGGCCGACAGGTTTCTGAACGAGCAGTACTTC
size: -
J: TRBJ2-7
V: TRBV10-2
D: -

CDR3: CSVEAGAYNEQFF
DNA: TGCAGCGTTGAAGCGGGAGCCTACAATGAGCAGTTCTTC
size: once
J: TRBJ2-1
V: TRBV29-1
D: -

CDR3: CASSDWNEQFF
DNA: TGTGCCAGCAGTGATTGGAATGAGCAGTTCTTC
size: -
J: TRBJ2-1
V: TRBV2
D: -

CDR3: CASSLVSWGTTTYEQYF
DNA: TGTGCCAGCAGCTTAGTCTCGTGGGGCACAACCACCTACGAGCAGTACTTC
size: -
J: TRBJ2-7
V: TRBV11-2
D: -

CDR3: CASRNLGLGETQYF
DNA: TGCGCCAGCAGAAATTTAGGGCTTGGGGAGACCCAGTACTTC
size: -
J: TRBJ2-5
V: TRBV5-1
D: -

CDR3: CASSYSGDKNEQFF
DNA: TGTGCCAGCAGTTACTCCGGGGATAAGAATGAGCAGTTCTTC
size: -
J: TRBJ2-1
V: TRBV6-5
D: -

CDR3: CAWTTPTGTRYLF
DNA: TGTGCCTGGACGACACCAACCGGGACTCGGTACCTCTTT
size: once
J: TRBJ1-1
V: TRBV30
D: -

CDR3: CAGTRGGVARAQYF
DNA: TGTGCCGGAACCAGGGGGGGGGTCGCGAGGGCCCAGTACTTC
size: -
J: TRBJ2-5
V: TRBV7-9
D: -

CDR3: CASSLAGSYNSPLHF
DNA: TGCGCCAGCAGCTTGGCGGGCTCCTATAATTCACCCCTCCACTTT
size: -
J: TRBJ1-6
V: TRBV5-1
D: -

CDR3: CASLVYEQYF
DNA: TGCGCCAGCTTAGTCTACGAGCAGTACTTC
size: -
J: TRBJ2-7
V: TRBV10-2
D: -

CDR3: CASSQGLRLGHTF
DNA: TGTGCCAGCAGCCAAGGCCTTAGGTTGGGGCACACCTTC
size: -
J: TRBJ1-2
V: TRBV3-1/TRBV3-2
D: -

CDR3: CASSGGTKNTEAFF
DNA: TGCGCCAGCAGTGGTGGGACAAAGAACACTGAAGCTTTCTTT
size: -
J: TRBJ1-1
V: TRBV5-1
D: -

CDR3: CASSYAPQQLETQYF
DNA: TGTGCCAGCAGCTACGCCCCTCAACAGCTGGAGACCCAGTACTTC
size: -
J: TRBJ2-5
V: TRBV7-9
D: -

CDR3: CAWAQENTEAFF
DNA: TGTGCCTGGGCACAAGAGAACACTGAAGCTTTCTTT
size: -
J: TRBJ1-1
V: TRBV30
D: -

CDR3: CAWDQGNQPQHF
DNA: TGTGCCTGGGACCAGGGGAATCAGCCCCAGCATTTT
size: -
J: TRBJ1-5
V: TRBV30
D: -

CDR3: CASSEARHTSGRFTGELFF
DNA: TGTGCCAGCAGTGAAGCCCGACATACTAGCGGGAGATTTACCGGGGAGCTGTTTTTT
size: -
J: TRBJ2-2
V: TRBV6-1
D: TRBD2

CDR3: CATGDRRNKSTEAFF
DNA: TGTGCCACTGGGGACAGGAGAAATAAGTCCACTGAAGCTTTCTTT
size: -
J: TRBJ1-1
V: TRBV24-1
D: TRBD1

CDR3: CASTRKPGQGNEQYF
DNA: TGTGCCAGCACCCGCAAACCGGGACAGGGGAACGAGCAGTACTTC
size: -
J: TRBJ2-7
V: TRBV6-5
D: TRBD1

CDR3: CASSYSGLNAYEQYF
DNA: TGTGCCAGCAGCTATTCGGGACTAAACGCCTACGAGCAGTACTTC
size: -
J: TRBJ2-7
V: TRBV7-2
D: TRBD2

CDR3: CASSQDRTGQETQYF
DNA: TGCGCCAGCAGCCAAGATCGGACAGGGCAAGAGACCCAGTACTTC
size: -
J: TRBJ2-5
V: TRBV4-1
D: TRBD1

CDR3: CASSKYRGSDNEQFF
DNA: TGTGCCAGCAGTAAGTACAGGGGGTCCGACAATGAGCAGTTCTTC
size: -
J: TRBJ2-1
V: TRBV5-4
D: TRBD1

CDR3: CASKPSGDTGELFF
DNA: TGTGCCAGCAAACCTTCAGGGGACACCGGGGAGCTGTTTTTT
size: -
J: TRBJ2-2
V: TRBV6-4
D: -

CDR3: CASSENVAGGPDRNEQFF
DNA: TGTGCCAGCAGTGAAAATGTAGCGGGAGGGCCTGATAGGAATGAGCAGTTCTTC
size: -
J: TRBJ2-1
V: TRBV25-1
D: TRBD2